Below are 26 T cell receptor beta chains sequenced from a single sample in a study of blood T cell repertoires in COVID-19 (TCRdb year 2020). Library preparation used the immunoSEQ multiplex PCR assay. TCRdb provides this immuneACCESS table in a form limited to in-frame rearrangements. Some clones are lacking; in checked studies, under half of them reflect an unresolved V gene, and why the rest are absent is not known. The sample table shows hundreds of thousands of clones, and approximately 88% are seen once. The top ten hold roughly 12% of the sample. Material for sequencing was peripheral blood. The receptors here all came from a woman between 50 and 59 years old with COVID-19, enrolled during active disease.

The chain links TRBV6-5 to TRBJ1-4; TRBD1 agrees at 9 bases. Trimming cost V 3 bases and J 7 bases; bases outside gene matches: 6. CDR1 and CDR2 from the germline V gene are MNHEY and SVGAGI. The CDR3 is made up of 15 amino acids. As DNA, the CDR3 is TGTGCCAGCAGTTATCAACAGGGGGCTGGTGAAAAACTGTTTTTT. This codes for CASSYQQGAGEKLFF.

The J gene is TRBJ2-5, the V gene TRBV9; D possibly corresponds to TRBD1 (7 bases). CDR1 is SGDLS and CDR2 is YYNGEE in the germline V gene. This CDR3 spans 14 amino acids. Trimming shortened V by 3 bases and J by 7 bases, and 16 bases separated the two germline ends. The DNA of the CDR3 is TGTGCCAGCAGCGGCGGGGCAGGGGGGAGGACCCAGTACTTC. Amino acids: CASSGGAGGRTQYF.

V gene TRBV19 combines with J gene TRBJ2-3; D uncertain. This CDR3 comprises 14 residues. V dropped 3 bases and J dropped 0 bases, with 7 bases sitting between them. Germline V gives CDR1 LNHDA, CDR2 SQIVND (reference sequence). CDR3 residues: CASSISVSTDTQYF. The CDR3 nucleotides are TGTGCCAGTAGTATTTCTGTTAGCACAGATACGCAGTATTTT. Variable domain in full (rest from reference TRBV19 and TRBJ2-3): DGGITQSPKYLFRKEGQNVTLSCEQNLNHDAMYWYRQDPGQGLRLIYYSQIVNDFQKGDIAEGYSVSREKKESFPLTVTSAQKNPTAFYLCASSISVSTDTQYFGPGTRLTVL.

This clone was observed a single time. This chain uses TRBV10-3 with TRBJ1-1; 7 bases agree with TRBD1. The germline V gene encodes CDR1 ENHRY and CDR2 SYGVKD. The CDR3 extends over 14 amino acids. V lost 3 bases and J lost 5; bases outside the gene matches: 6. The CDR3 loop reads CAISEGDRTTEAFF. CDR3 nucleotide sequence: TGTGCCATCAGTGAAGGGGACAGAACAACTGAAGCTTTCTTT.

This chain connects TRBV19 to TRBJ1-2; 9 positions match TRBD1. Germline V lookup: CDR1 LNHDA, CDR2 SQIVND (reference sequence). V lost 6 bases and J lost 5; bases outside the gene matches: 7. This CDR3 is 14 amino acids long. CDR3 sequence (DNA): TGTGCCAGTAGCCCCGGGACAGGGAGTTATGGCTACACCTTC. This encodes CASSPGTGSYGYTF.

This clone was counted only a few times. The J gene is TRBJ1-1, the V gene TRBV5-5, with unresolved D. The CDR3 runs 12 residues. CDR1 and CDR2 from the germline V gene are SGHKS and YYEKEE (reference sequence). The germline V and J ends were trimmed by 7 bases and 0 bases, with 7 bases remaining between them. CDR3 in DNA: TGTGCCAGCGGCCTTTTGAACACTGAAGCTTTCTTT. It specifies CASGLLNTEAFF.

This chain uses TRBV6-1 with TRBJ1-1; D unresolved. Germline V CDR1 and CDR2: MNHNS, SASEGT. V gave up 2 bases and J gave up 6 bases, with 10 bases separating them. The CDR3 totals 13 residues. This chain's CDR3 is CASSESGKPEAFF. The CDR3 DNA reads as TGTGCCAGCAGTGAAAGCGGAAAGCCTGAAGCTTTCTTT.

This clone was found once. The rearrangement uses TRBV9 and TRBJ2-2, with 11 bases lining up with TRBD1. The trim removed 7 bases at V and 4 bases at J, leaving 6 bases unmatched. Germline-derived CDR1 and CDR2 are SGDLS and YYNGEE. The CDR3 sequence is 15 residues long. In DNA, the CDR3 is TGTGCCAGCCGCGCCGGGACAGGGGGCACCGGGGAGCTGTTTTTT. Its translation: CASRAGTGGTGELFF. The full variable domain, its missing parts supplied by reference TRBV9 and TRBJ2-2, is DSGVTQTPKHLITATGQRVTLRCSPRSGDLSVYWYQQSLDQGLQFLIQYYNGEERAKGNILERFSAQQFPDLHSELNLSSLELGDSALYFCASRAGTGGTGELFFGEGSRLTVL.

J is TRBJ1-2 and V is TRBV2; 12 bases are shared with TRBD1. The ends lost 6 bases at V and 2 bases at J; junction bases unmatched: 4. The CDR3 sequence is 15 residues long. The germline V gene has CDR1 SNHLY and CDR2 FYNNEI. Written as DNA, the CDR3 is TGTGCCAGCAGGGGAGGGACAGGGGGCAACTATGGCTACACCTTC. It yields the protein CASRGGTGGNYGYTF.

V is TRBV7-2 and J is TRBJ1-4; no reliable D call. Germline CDR1 and CDR2: SGHTA and FQGNSA. V lost 5 bases and J 0 bases, leaving 13 bases between the germline ends. The CDR3 loop spans 16 amino acids. The CDR3 loop is CASSPDILATNEKLFF. The CDR3 coding sequence is TGTGCCAGCAGCCCCGACATCCTTGCAACTAATGAAAAACTGTTTTTT. The whole variable domain, filled in from reference TRBV7-2 and TRBJ1-4, reads GAGVSQSPSNKVTEKGKDVELRCDPISGHTALYWYRQSLGQGLEFLIYFQGNSAPDKSGLPSDRFSAERTGGSVSTLTIQRTQQEDSAVYLCASSPDILATNEKLFFGSGTQLSVL.

This clone was observed once. The chain couples TRBV30 to TRBJ1-6; D unresolved. The V gene lost 2 bases and the J gene lost 9 bases, with 20 bases spanning the gap. Germline V gene data show CDR1 as GTSNPN and CDR2 as SVGIG (reference sequence). This CDR3 has 16 residues. CDR3 nucleotide sequence: TGTGCCTGGAGTTTTATGACCCCCGACTCGCGTTCACCCCTCCACTTT. This encodes CAWSFMTPDSRSPLHF.

V gene TRBV24-1 combines with J gene TRBJ2-3, with 8 bases that match TRBD1. This CDR3 comprises 16 residues. J was trimmed by 4 bases and V by 3 bases; bases with no gene match: 8. Germline V gene data show CDR1 as KGHDR and CDR2 as SFDVKD. The DNA of the CDR3 is TGTGCCACCAGTGATGGCGGACAGGGAGAGGCAGATACGCAGTATTTT. This translates into CATSDGGQGEADTQYF.

The CDR3 sequence is CASSFGGQGHYEQYF. As DNA, the CDR3 is TGTGCCAGCAGCTTTGGGGGACAGGGACATTACGAGCAGTACTTC. V gene TRBV5-6 combines with J gene TRBJ2-7, with TRBD1 matching 9 bases. This CDR3 contains 15 residues. The trim removed 2 bases at V and 4 bases at J, leaving 7 bases unmatched. Germline-derived CDR1 and CDR2 are SGHDT and YYEEEE.

In nucleotides, the CDR3 is TGTGCCACCAGCGACCCAAGCGGGACAGGGGGTGAAAAACTGTTTTTT. Its translation: CATSDPSGTGGEKLFF. This chain connects TRBV2 to TRBJ1-4; 11 nucleotides align to TRBD1. J lost 7 bases, V lost 10 bases, and 14 bases had no gene match. The CDR3 runs 16 residues. Germline lookup yields CDR1 SNHLY and CDR2 FYNNEI.

The gene calls are TRBV28 and TRBJ2-5, with 9 positions matching TRBD2. With 6 bases clipped from V and 4 bases from J, the junction kept 9 bases outside the gene matches. Per germline, CDR1 MDHEN and CDR2 SYDVKM. This CDR3 has 15 residues. This chain's CDR3 is CASSSAGGQGETQYF. The CDR3 region has the DNA TGTGCCAGCAGCTCGGCGGGGGGGCAGGGAGAGACCCAGTACTTC.

The chain carries TRBV11-1 and TRBJ1-2, with D perhaps TRBD1 (5 bases). V was pared by 2 bases and J by 8 bases, with 12 bases between. The length of the CDR3 is 13 residues. Per the germline V gene, CDR1 is SGHAT and CDR2 is FQDESV (reference sequence). The CDR3 is CASSLNKGEGYTF. CDR3 DNA: TGTGCCAGCAGCTTAAATAAAGGGGAAGGCTACACCTTC.

CDR3 amino acids: CASSRSGTGVEKLFF. The CDR3 region has the DNA TGTGCCAGCTCCCGGTCGGGGACAGGAGTCGAAAAACTGTTTTTT. The chain carries TRBV18 and TRBJ1-4; the match to TRBD1 covers 8 bases. The junction had 11 bases not matched to a gene; V was cut back by 6 bases and J by 8 bases. Looked up from germline, CDR1 is KGHSH and CDR2 is LQKENI. This CDR3 has 15 amino acids.

The chain uses TRBV18 and TRBJ1-1; D gene uncertain. Trimming left V 2 bases short and J 8 bases short, with 12 bases between. The CDR3 loop spans 13 amino acids. The V gene's germline CDR1 is KGHSH and CDR2 LQKENI. The CDR3 here is CASSPSGVREAFF. The CDR3 bases are TGTGCCAGCTCACCATCCGGGGTTAGGGAAGCTTTCTTT.

With respect to this clone: A much larger clone differs by one base, so this may be a read error. The same CDR3 arises from other DNA sequences in this sample as well. This chain links TRBV18 with TRBJ1-2; 8 bases are shared with TRBD1. The ends lost 3 bases at V and 0 bases at J; junction bases unmatched: 0. Germline lookup yields CDR1 KGHSH and CDR2 LQKENI. This CDR3 has 14 residues. Here the CDR3 reads CASSPDRANYGYTF. The DNA of the CDR3 is TGTGCCAGCTCACCGGACAGGGCTAACTATGGCTACACCTTC.

The V and J genes are TRBV5-1 and TRBJ2-1; 11 nucleotides line up with TRBD1. Losses at the gene ends were 1 base for V and 4 bases for J; bases not matched to a gene: 4. CDR1 and CDR2 (germline): SGHRS, YFSETQ. The CDR3 totals 16 residues. Here the CDR3 reads CASSLQGTGGYNEQFF. CDR3 DNA: TGCGCCAGCAGCTTGCAAGGGACAGGGGGTTACAATGAGCAGTTCTTC.

The CDR3 sequence: CASSLTGGPSYEQYF. The CDR3 DNA follows: TGTGCCAGCAGTTTGACAGGCGGACCCTCCTACGAGCAGTACTTC. The rearrangement links TRBV27 to TRBJ2-7, with D possibly being TRBD1 (6 bases). The germline gives CDR1 MNHEY, CDR2 SMNVEV (reference sequence). Between the trimmed V and J ends, which lost 3 bases and 0 bases, there was a span of 12 bases. The CDR3 runs to 15 residues.

In nucleotides, the CDR3 is TGTGCCAGCAGCTTAGGGGGGCCTAGCGGGTACGAGCAGTACTTC. Translation: CASSLGGPSGYEQYF. The chain is built from TRBV7-2 and TRBJ2-7; 8 positions agree with TRBD2. The CDR3 extends over 15 amino acids. J gave up 4 bases and V 1 base, and 6 bases lay outside the gene matches. The germline V gene has CDR1 SGHTA and CDR2 FQGNSA.

The chain has TRBV19 and TRBJ2-2; D unresolved. CDR3 size: 17 residues. Between the trimmed V and J ends, which lost 3 bases and 1 base, there was a span of 15 bases. Germline V gene sequence: CDR1 LNHDA, CDR2 SQIVND (reference sequence). This CDR3 is CASSMVIAKLNTGELFF. CDR3 nucleotides: TGTGCCAGTAGTATGGTTATTGCAAAGCTGAACACCGGGGAGCTGTTTTTT.

This clone turned up a few times. The chain joins TRBV7-3 to TRBJ2-2, with 10 positions matching TRBD1. V was clipped by 5 bases and J by 6 bases; unmatched bases: 15. Germline CDR1 reads SGHTA; CDR2 reads FQGTGA. The CDR3 is made up of 18 amino acids. CDR3 DNA: TGTGCCAGCAGCCAGCCGGAGACAGGGGGCTCTGAGCCCGGGGAGCTGTTTTTT. It yields the protein CASSQPETGGSEPGELFF.

The chain combines TRBV6-6 with TRBJ1-5, with D perhaps TRBD1 (5 bases). Trimming shortened V by 7 bases and J by 4 bases, and 14 bases separated the two germline ends. CDR1 and CDR2 (germline): MNHNY, SVGAGI (reference sequence). The length of the CDR3 is 14 residues. The CDR3 DNA sequence: TGTGCCAGCAAATTCGGGGGGTTAAATCAGCCCCAGCATTTT. This gives the protein CASKFGGLNQPQHF.

This chain joins TRBV2 and TRBJ1-4; 7 bases are shared with TRBD1. The CDR3 sequence is 15 residues long. The J segment lost 0 bases and the V segment lost 8 bases, leaving 6 bases of the junction unmatched. Germline values: CDR1 SNHLY, CDR2 FYNNEI. CDR3 DNA: TGTGCCAGCTCTGGGACAGAGGCAACTAATGAAAAACTGTTTTTT. Translation: CASSGTEATNEKLFF.